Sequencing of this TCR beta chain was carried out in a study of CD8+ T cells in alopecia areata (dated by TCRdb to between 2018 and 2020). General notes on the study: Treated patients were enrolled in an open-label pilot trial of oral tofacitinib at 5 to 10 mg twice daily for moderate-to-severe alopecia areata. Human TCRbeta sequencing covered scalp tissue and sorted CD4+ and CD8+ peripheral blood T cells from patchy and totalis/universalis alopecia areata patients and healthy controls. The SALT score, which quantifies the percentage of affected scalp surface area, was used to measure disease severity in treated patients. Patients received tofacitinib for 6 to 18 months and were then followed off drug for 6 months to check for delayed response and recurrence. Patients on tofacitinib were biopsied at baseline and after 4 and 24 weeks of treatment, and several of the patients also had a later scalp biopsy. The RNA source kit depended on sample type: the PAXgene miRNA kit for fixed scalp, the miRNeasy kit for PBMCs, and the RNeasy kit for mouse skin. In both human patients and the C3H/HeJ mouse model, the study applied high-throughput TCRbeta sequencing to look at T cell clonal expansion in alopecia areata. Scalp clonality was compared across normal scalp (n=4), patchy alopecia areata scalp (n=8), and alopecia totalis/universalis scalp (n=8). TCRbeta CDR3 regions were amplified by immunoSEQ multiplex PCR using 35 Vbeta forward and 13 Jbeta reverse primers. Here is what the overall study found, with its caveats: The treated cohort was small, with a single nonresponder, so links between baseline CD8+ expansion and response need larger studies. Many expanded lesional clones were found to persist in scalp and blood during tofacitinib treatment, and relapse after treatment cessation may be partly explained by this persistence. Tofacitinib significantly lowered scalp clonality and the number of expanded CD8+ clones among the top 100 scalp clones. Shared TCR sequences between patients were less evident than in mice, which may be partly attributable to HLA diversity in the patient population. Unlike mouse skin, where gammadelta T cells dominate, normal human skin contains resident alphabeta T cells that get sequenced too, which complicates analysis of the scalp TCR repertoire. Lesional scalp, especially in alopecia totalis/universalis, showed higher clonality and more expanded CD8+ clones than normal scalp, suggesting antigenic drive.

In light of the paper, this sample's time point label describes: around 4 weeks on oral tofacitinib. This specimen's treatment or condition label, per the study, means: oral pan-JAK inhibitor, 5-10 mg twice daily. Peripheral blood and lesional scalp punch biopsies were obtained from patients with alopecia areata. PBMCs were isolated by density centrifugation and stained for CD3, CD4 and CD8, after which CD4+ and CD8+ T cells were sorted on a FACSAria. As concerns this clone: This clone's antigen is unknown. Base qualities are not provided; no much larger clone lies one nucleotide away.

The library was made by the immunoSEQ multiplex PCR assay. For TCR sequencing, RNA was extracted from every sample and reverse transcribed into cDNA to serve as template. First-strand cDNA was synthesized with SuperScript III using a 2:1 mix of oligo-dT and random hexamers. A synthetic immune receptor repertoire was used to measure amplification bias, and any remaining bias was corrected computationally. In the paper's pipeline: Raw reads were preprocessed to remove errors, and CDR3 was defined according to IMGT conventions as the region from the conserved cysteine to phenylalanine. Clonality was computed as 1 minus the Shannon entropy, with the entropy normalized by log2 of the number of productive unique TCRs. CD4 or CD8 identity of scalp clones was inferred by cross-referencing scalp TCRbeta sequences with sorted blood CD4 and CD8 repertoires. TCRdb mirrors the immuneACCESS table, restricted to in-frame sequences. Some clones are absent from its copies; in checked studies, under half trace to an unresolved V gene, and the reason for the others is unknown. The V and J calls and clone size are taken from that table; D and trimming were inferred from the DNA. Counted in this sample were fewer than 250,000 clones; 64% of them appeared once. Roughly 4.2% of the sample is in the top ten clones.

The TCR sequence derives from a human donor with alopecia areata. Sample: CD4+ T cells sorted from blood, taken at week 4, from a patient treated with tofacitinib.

The CDR3 is CASSPLPVVYNEQFF. The DNA is TGTGCCAGCAGCCCCCTGCCGGTTGTATACAATGAGCAGTTCTTC. The V and J segments used are TRBV13 and TRBJ2-1, with the D gene uncertain. The CDR3 numbers 15 residues from cysteine through phenylalanine. Only the CDR3 DNA stays, 45 bases, in frame from base 1. V is shortened by 5 bases, J by 4 bases, and the region joining them spans 15 bases. The germline V gene (reference sequence) yields PRHDT for CDR1 and FYEKMQ for CDR2.